These 32 T cell receptor beta chains were all obtained from the same sample, sequenced in a study of shared clonotypes between healthy human individuals. Naive CD8 cells comprised CD45RO-negative, CCR7-positively selected cells, excluding terminally differentiated effector memory CD45RA+ cells. Profiling relied on immunoSEQ multiplex PCR, and the TCRdb table lists in-frame clones only, not all of them. Here the sample spans millions of clones, roughly 91% being singletons. The sample comprised naive CD8+ T cells from PBMCs. The receptors were gathered from a man younger than 30 in good health. Some clones in this sample may be carry-over from other donors' samples.

This CDR3 reads CASSERGFTDTQYF. The CDR3 bases are TGTGCCAGCAGCGAGAGGGGTTTCACAGATACGCAGTATTTT. The genes are TRBV9 and TRBJ2-3; D is possibly TRBD1 or TRBD2 (5 bases each). This CDR3 is built from 14 residues. Germline V gene data show CDR1 as SGDLS and CDR2 as YYNGEE. Trimming took 3 bases from V and 2 from J, leaving 10 bases between them.

The chain joins TRBV9 to TRBJ1-2, with a tentative D call TRBD1 (5 bases). The germline V gene has CDR1 SGDLS and CDR2 YYNGEE. V lost 3 bases to trimming and J lost 5 bases, with 11 bases between them. This CDR3 contains 13 residues. This CDR3 reads CASSGTGLYGYTF. The DNA of the CDR3 is TGTGCCAGCAGCGGTACGGGGCTTTATGGCTACACCTTC.

This clone occurred once. The chain links TRBV5-3 to TRBJ2-1; TRBD1 aligns across 8 bases. TRBV5-3 is annotated as an ORF whose role is uncertain. This CDR3 comprises 16 residues. The ends lost 4 bases at V and 8 bases at J; junction bases unmatched: 14. Written as DNA, the CDR3 is TGTGCCAGAAGCCGGGACAGGTCCGTGAACGTGGATGAGCAGTTCTTC. It yields the protein CARSRDRSVNVDEQFF.

The chain recombines TRBV9 with TRBJ2-3, with 15 bases that match TRBD2. With 3 bases clipped from V and 5 bases from J, the junction kept 1 base outside the gene matches. The germline CDR1 and CDR2 sequences are SGDLS and YYNGEE. CDR3 length equals 15 residues. The CDR3 DNA sequence: TGTGCCAGCAGCGAGGGACTAGCGGGAGGAGATACGCAGTATTTT. As protein: CASSEGLAGGDTQYF.

V usage is TRBV7-9 and J usage is TRBJ2-7; possibly TRBD1 for D (6 bases). Trimming took off 3 bases at V and 2 bases at J, with 11 bases between the two ends. This CDR3 is built from 14 residues. Germline CDR1 is SEHNR and CDR2 is FQNEAQ (reference sequence). CDR3 sequence reads: CASSFRTDPYEQYF. In nucleotides, the CDR3 is TGTGCCAGCAGCTTTCGGACAGACCCCTACGAGCAGTACTTC.

The chain links TRBV7-2 to TRBJ1-1; the D gene is possibly TRBD1 (6 bases). CDR1 SGHTA and CDR2 FQGNSA come from the germline V gene. Trimming removed 3 bases from V and 0 bases from J, with 11 bases in between. The CDR3 consists of 15 residues. The CDR3 protein is CASSFNRDMNTEAFF. The CDR3 DNA is TGTGCCAGCAGCTTTAACAGGGATATGAACACTGAAGCTTTCTTT.

This sequence joins TRBV7-9 and TRBJ2-2; 7 bases map to TRBD2. Germline assignment: CDR1 SEHNR and CDR2 FQNEAQ (reference sequence). Unmatched junction bases numbered 11, after V lost 5 bases and J lost 5 bases. CDR3 size: 16 residues. This CDR3 is CASSQPLSGATGELFF. CDR3 nucleotide sequence: TGTGCCAGCAGCCAGCCCCTGAGCGGGGCAACCGGGGAGCTGTTTTTT.

V usage is TRBV28 and J usage is TRBJ1-5; 9 nucleotides line up with TRBD1. CDR1 and CDR2 from the germline V gene are MDHEN and SYDVKM. The CDR3 runs 16 residues. Losses at the gene ends were 3 bases for V and 2 bases for J; bases not matched to a gene: 5. This CDR3 is CASSFLRTGGNQPQHF. DNA of the CDR3: TGTGCCAGCAGTTTTCTTAGGACAGGGGGCAATCAGCCCCAGCATTTT.

The rearrangement links TRBV2 to TRBJ1-1; no reliable D call. The germline V and J ends were trimmed by 2 bases and 3 bases, with 10 bases remaining between them. From germline, CDR1 is SNHLY and CDR2 FYNNEI. CDR3 length equals 14 residues. The CDR3 sequence is CASSEFADYTEAFF. Written as DNA, the CDR3 is TGTGCCAGCAGTGAATTTGCTGACTACACTGAAGCTTTCTTT.

This clone was detected only once. This chain uses TRBV11-2 with TRBJ1-2, with TRBD1 matching 9 bases. J was trimmed by 5 bases and V by 5 bases; bases with no gene match: 9. The CDR3 covers 15 residues. Germline lookup yields CDR1 SGHAT and CDR2 FQNNGV. CDR3 sequence reads: CASSIGQGPGYGYTF. The DNA of the CDR3 is TGTGCCAGCAGCATAGGACAGGGGCCCGGGTATGGCTACACCTTC.

The J gene is TRBJ2-5, the V gene TRBV4-1, with D tentatively TRBD2 (6 bases). CDR1 and CDR2 (germline): MGHRA, YSYEKL. The CDR3 has 16 amino acids. Trimming took 3 bases from V and 3 from J, leaving 17 bases between them. The CDR3, as DNA: TGCGCCAGCAGCCACCTACCGGGACTGAGGGAAGAGACCCAGTACTTC. This sequence encodes CASSHLPGLREETQYF.

To note about this clone: The sample contains more than one DNA sequence encoding this CDR3. The V call is TRBV9, the J call TRBJ1-3; no clear D. The germline CDR1 and CDR2 sequences are SGDLS and YYNGEE. The CDR3 covers 14 residues. The V gene lost 2 bases and the J gene lost 1 base, with 7 bases spanning the gap. Here the CDR3 reads CASSVRGSGNTIYF. The CDR3 DNA sequence: TGTGCCAGCAGCGTCCGGGGTTCTGGAAACACCATATATTTT.

CDR3 in DNA: TGTGCCAGCAGCCAAGGATGGACTAGAGTTTTTACAGATACGCAGTATTTT. Its protein is CASSQGWTRVFTDTQYF. The chain has TRBV14 and TRBJ2-3, with 7 bases identical to TRBD2. V was clipped by 1 base and J by 3 bases; unmatched bases: 10. The V gene's germline CDR1 is SGHDN and CDR2 FVKESK. CDR3 size: 17 residues.

The V and J genes are TRBV5-6 and TRBJ1-6; D perhaps matches TRBD1 (6 bases). V lost 4 bases, J lost 0 bases, and 17 bases lay in between. Germline V CDR1 and CDR2: SGHDT, YYEEEE. This CDR3 comprises 18 residues. The CDR3 coding sequence is TGTGCCAGCAGCGGACCCGTGGACAGCAGCTCCTATAATTCACCCCTCCACTTT. Amino acids: CASSGPVDSSSYNSPLHF.

This clone appeared a single time. V usage is TRBV4-1 and J usage is TRBJ2-3, with a tentative D call TRBD1 (6 bases). This CDR3 comprises 15 residues. Trimming took 7 bases from V and 0 from J, leaving 14 bases between them. CDR1 is MGHRA and CDR2 is YSYEKL in the germline V gene. Here the CDR3 reads CASTHRQGSTDTQYF. The CDR3 nucleotides are TGCGCCAGCACCCATAGGCAGGGGAGCACAGATACGCAGTATTTT.

V usage is TRBV11-2 and J usage is TRBJ2-7; tentatively, D is TRBD1 or TRBD2 (6 bases each). V was shortened by 1 base and J by 3 bases, with 13 bases between the two germline ends. The CDR3 has 15 residues. The germline gives CDR1 SGHAT, CDR2 FQNNGV. The CDR3 protein is CASSLGGGPFYEQYF. The CDR3 coding sequence is TGTGCCAGCAGCTTAGGAGGGGGGCCTTTCTACGAGCAGTACTTC.

This chain joins TRBV7-9 and TRBJ2-1; the match to TRBD2 covers 14 bases. The CDR3 contains 16 residues. The V gene's germline CDR1 is SEHNR and CDR2 FQNEAQ (reference sequence). Trimming at V came to 4 bases and at J to 3 bases, leaving 2 bases not matched to a gene. The chain's CDR3 is CASSSGLAGGYNEQFF. The CDR3 DNA sequence: TGTGCCAGCAGCTCCGGACTAGCGGGAGGCTACAATGAGCAGTTCTTC.

The chain uses TRBV7-9 and TRBJ2-5; D unclear. The CDR3 sequence is 14 residues long. Trimming cost V 6 bases and J 0 bases, with 11 bases left between them. The V gene's germline CDR1 is SEHNR and CDR2 FQNEAQ (reference sequence). The CDR3 is CASRPISNQETQYF. The CDR3 DNA sequence: TGTGCCAGCAGACCGATCAGTAACCAAGAGACCCAGTACTTC.

V usage is TRBV27 and J usage is TRBJ2-7, with D perhaps assigned TRBD1 or TRBD2 (5 bases each). Trimming cost V 5 bases and J 3 bases, with 14 bases left between them. The CDR3 is 14 residues long. Germline CDR1 reads MNHEY; CDR2 reads SMNVEV (reference sequence). The CDR3 loop is CASSNRDRHYEQYF. Here the CDR3 DNA reads TGTGCCAGCAGTAATAGGGACCGACACTACGAGCAGTACTTC.

The chain couples TRBV7-2 to TRBJ1-1; D not resolved. The CDR3 loop spans 14 amino acids. From germline, CDR1 is SGHTA and CDR2 FQGNSA. V dropped 3 bases and J dropped 1 base, with 9 bases sitting between them. The CDR3 reads CASSFGSGNTEAFF. CDR3 in DNA: TGTGCCAGCAGCTTCGGAAGCGGGAACACTGAAGCTTTCTTT.

V is TRBV5-8 and J is TRBJ2-6, with no clear D. The CDR3 spans 14 residues. Germline V lookup: CDR1 SGHTS, CDR2 YDEGEE. Trimming removed 1 base at V and 4 bases at J, with 6 bases between. The CDR3 coding sequence is TGTGCCAGCAGCTTGACTCCAGGGGCCAACGTCCTGACTTTC. Translated: CASSLTPGANVLTF.

The rearrangement joins TRBV10-2 to TRBJ2-3; TRBD2 is a possible D gene (6 bases). The V and J ends lost 8 bases and 0 bases respectively, with 18 bases between them. The CDR3 is 16 amino acids. Germline values: CDR1 WSHSY, CDR2 SAAADI. The chain's CDR3 is CASGLPSAASTDTQYF. The CDR3 nucleotides read TGCGCCAGCGGACTTCCTAGCGCCGCTAGCACAGATACGCAGTATTTT.

V gene TRBV9 combines with J gene TRBJ2-3; TRBD2 matches 12 bases. V dropped 6 bases and J dropped 0; count of bases not matched to a gene: 11. Looked up from germline, CDR1 is SGDLS and CDR2 is YYNGEE. CDR3 length equals 18 residues. The CDR3 is CASTHRTSGKGSTDTQYF. As DNA, the CDR3 is TGTGCCAGCACCCACCGGACTAGCGGGAAGGGTAGCACAGATACGCAGTATTTT. Full variable domain (missing parts from reference TRBV9 and TRBJ2-3): DSGVTQTPKHLITATGQRVTLRCSPRSGDLSVYWYQQSLDQGLQFLIQYYNGEERAKGNILERFSAQQFPDLHSELNLSSLELGDSALYFCASTHRTSGKGSTDTQYFGPGTRLTVL.

This chain uses TRBV7-3 with TRBJ2-1; 7 positions agree with TRBD2. CDR1 and CDR2 (germline): SGHTA, FQGTGA. Trimming cost V 2 bases and J 4 bases; bases outside gene matches: 5. The length of the CDR3 is 15 residues. As DNA, the CDR3 is TGTGCCAGCAGCTTAGACGGGGGGAGATACAATGAGCAGTTCTTC. This encodes CASSLDGGRYNEQFF.

This chain links TRBV7-8 with TRBJ2-7; 8 bases map to TRBD2. J lost 3 bases, V lost 4 bases, and 5 bases had no gene match. The length of the CDR3 is 14 residues. Germline-derived CDR1 and CDR2 are SGHVS and FQNEAQ. The CDR3 here is CASSYGTSGYEQYF. The CDR3 DNA reads as TGTGCCAGCAGCTACGGGACTAGTGGCTACGAGCAGTACTTC.

Remarks on this clone: The same CDR3 also results from other DNA sequences found in this sample. J is TRBJ2-7 and V is TRBV28; TRBD1 aligns across 10 bases. Per germline, CDR1 MDHEN and CDR2 SYDVKM. The CDR3 runs 15 residues. Losses at the gene ends were 4 bases for V and 4 bases for J; bases not matched to a gene: 7. The CDR3 coding sequence is TGTGCCAGCAGTTCGCCAAGGGACAGGGGTTACGAGCAGTACTTC. Amino acid sequence: CASSSPRDRGYEQYF. Full variable domain (remainder filled in from reference TRBV28 and TRBJ2-7): DVKVTQSSRYLVKRTGEKVFLECVQDMDHENMFWYRQDPGLGLRLIYFSYDVKMKEKGDIPEGYSVSREKKERFSLILESASTNQTSMYLCASSSPRDRGYEQYFGPGTRLTVT.

This CDR3 is CASSTRTDYNEQFF. The CDR3 region has the DNA TGTGCCAGTAGTACCCGGACTGACTACAATGAGCAGTTCTTC. This chain links TRBV19 with TRBJ2-1, with D perhaps TRBD2 (5 bases). The germline CDR1 and CDR2 sequences are LNHDA and SQIVND (reference sequence). The CDR3 consists of 14 residues. Trimming pared 4 bases from V and 3 bases from J, leaving 10 bases between.

Comment on this clone: The sample holds other DNA sequences that translate to the same CDR3. The chain is built from TRBV6-6 and TRBJ2-7; the match to TRBD2 covers 7 bases. This CDR3 is built from 13 residues. With 4 bases clipped from V and 3 bases from J, the junction kept 3 bases outside the gene matches. The germline CDR1 and CDR2 sequences are MNHNY and SVGAGI (reference sequence). The CDR3 sequence: CASSLGGSYEQYF. In DNA form, the CDR3 reads TGTGCCAGCAGTTTAGGCGGGAGCTACGAGCAGTACTTC.

V and J are TRBV2 and TRBJ2-2; D possibly corresponds to TRBD2 (6 bases). The CDR3 covers 18 residues. Deletions cut 0 bases from V and 4 bases from J, with 18 bases between. Germline values: CDR1 SNHLY, CDR2 FYNNEI. As DNA, the CDR3 is TGTGCCAGCAGTGAAGCGCTTATGGCTAGCGAGGGCACCGGGGAGCTGTTTTTT. Protein sequence: CASSEALMASEGTGELFF.

In its sample, this clone was seen once. This chain links TRBV4-2 with TRBJ1-1; D remains ambiguous. Germline V gene lookup returns CDR1 LGHNA and CDR2 YNFKEQ. This CDR3 spans 15 amino acids. V gave up 0 bases and J gave up 5 bases, with 13 bases separating them. The CDR3 nucleotides are TGTGCCAGCAGCCAAGAGGGTTCAGGTGGAACTGAAGCTTTCTTT. Protein: CASSQEGSGGTEAFF.

This chain links TRBV27 with TRBJ2-1, with D possibly being TRBD2 (5 bases). Looked up from germline, CDR1 is MNHEY and CDR2 is SMNVEV (reference sequence). This CDR3 comprises 18 residues. V lost 7 bases and J lost 0, with 22 bases in between. The CDR3 DNA sequence: TGTGCCAGCATCCCTTTACATCCGGACTTGAGCTCCTACAATGAGCAGTTCTTC. The encoded protein is CASIPLHPDLSSYNEQFF.

The gene calls are TRBV29-1 and TRBJ1-1, with D hard to call. With 7 bases removed from V and 5 bases from J, the gap between germline ends came to 17 bases. The CDR3 length is 13 residues. CDR1 is SQVTM and CDR2 is ANQGSEA in the germline V gene. CDR3 region: CSALTSDRTEAFF. The CDR3 bases are TGCAGCGCTCTCACCTCAGATCGGACTGAAGCTTTCTTT.